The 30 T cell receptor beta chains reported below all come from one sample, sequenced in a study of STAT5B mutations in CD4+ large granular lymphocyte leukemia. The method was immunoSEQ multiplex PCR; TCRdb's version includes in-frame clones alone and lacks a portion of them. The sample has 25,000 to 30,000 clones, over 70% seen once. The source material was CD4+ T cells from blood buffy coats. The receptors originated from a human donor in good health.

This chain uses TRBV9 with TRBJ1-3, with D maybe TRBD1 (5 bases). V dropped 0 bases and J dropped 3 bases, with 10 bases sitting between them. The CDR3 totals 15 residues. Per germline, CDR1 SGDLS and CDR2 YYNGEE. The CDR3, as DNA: TGTGCCAGCAGCGTAGACAGGTCTGGTGGAAACACCATATATTTT. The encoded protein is CASSVDRSGGNTIYF.

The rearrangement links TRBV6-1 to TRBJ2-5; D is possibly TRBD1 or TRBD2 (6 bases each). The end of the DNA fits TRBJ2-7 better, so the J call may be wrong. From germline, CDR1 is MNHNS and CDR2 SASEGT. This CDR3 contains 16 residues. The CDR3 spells CASSEPGGLSSYEQYF. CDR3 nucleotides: TGTGCCAGCAGTGAACCCGGGGGCCTATCTTCCTACGAGCAGTACTTC.

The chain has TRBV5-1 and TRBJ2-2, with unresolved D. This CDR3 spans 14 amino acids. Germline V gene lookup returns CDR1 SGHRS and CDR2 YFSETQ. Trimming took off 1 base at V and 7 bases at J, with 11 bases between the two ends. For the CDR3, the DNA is TGCGCCAGCAGCTTGCCCCACAGTGGCGGGGAGCTGTTTTTT. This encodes CASSLPHSGGELFF.

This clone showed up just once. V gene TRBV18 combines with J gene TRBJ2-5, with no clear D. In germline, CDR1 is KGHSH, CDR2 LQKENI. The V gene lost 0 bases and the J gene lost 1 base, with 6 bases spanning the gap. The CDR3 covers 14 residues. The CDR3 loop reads CASSPPGLQETQYF. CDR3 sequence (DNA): TGTGCCAGCTCACCACCCGGGCTCCAAGAGACCCAGTACTTC.

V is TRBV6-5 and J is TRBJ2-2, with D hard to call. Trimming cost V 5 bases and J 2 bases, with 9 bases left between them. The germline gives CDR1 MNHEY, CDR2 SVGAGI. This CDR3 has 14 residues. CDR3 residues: CASSTVLNTGELFF. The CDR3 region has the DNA TGTGCCAGCAGTACAGTGCTTAACACCGGGGAGCTGTTTTTT.

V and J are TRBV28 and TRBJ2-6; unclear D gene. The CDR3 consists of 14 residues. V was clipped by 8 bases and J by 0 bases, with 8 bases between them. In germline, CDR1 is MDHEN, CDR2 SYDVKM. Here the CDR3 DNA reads TGTGCCAGCGGATATGACTCTGGGGCCAACGTCCTGACTTTC. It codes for CASGYDSGANVLTF.

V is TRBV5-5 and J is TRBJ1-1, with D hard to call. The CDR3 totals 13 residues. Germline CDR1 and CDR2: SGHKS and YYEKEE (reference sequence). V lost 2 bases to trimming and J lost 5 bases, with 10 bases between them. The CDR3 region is CASSFGRETEAFF. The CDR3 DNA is TGTGCCAGCAGCTTCGGGAGGGAGACTGAAGCTTTCTTT.

The DNA for the CDR3 is TGTGCCAGCAGCCCCCGGGACAGTAACAACAATGAGCAGTTCTTC. Translated, it gives CASSPRDSNNNEQFF. This sequence joins TRBV11-3 and TRBJ2-1; 7 positions agree with TRBD1. Germline V lookup: CDR1 SGHNT, CDR2 YENEEA. This CDR3 contains 15 residues. The J segment lost 5 bases and the V segment lost 5 bases, leaving 9 bases of the junction unmatched.

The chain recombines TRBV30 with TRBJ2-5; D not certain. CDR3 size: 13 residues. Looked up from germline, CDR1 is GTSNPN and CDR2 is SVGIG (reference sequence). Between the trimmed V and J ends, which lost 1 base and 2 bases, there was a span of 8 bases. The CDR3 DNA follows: TGTGCCTGGAGTGGGTCGGAACAAGAGACCCAGTACTTC. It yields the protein CAWSGSEQETQYF.

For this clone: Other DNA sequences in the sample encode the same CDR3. The DNA for the CDR3 is TGTGCCAGCAGTGGACAGGGAAACTCACCCCTCCACTTT. This gives the protein CASSGQGNSPLHF. The chain uses TRBV6-5 and TRBJ1-6; 8 positions agree with TRBD1. This CDR3 has 13 amino acids. The V gene end was trimmed by 5 bases and the J gene end by 10 bases; junction bases not matched to a gene: 4. The germline V gene has CDR1 MNHEY and CDR2 SVGAGI.

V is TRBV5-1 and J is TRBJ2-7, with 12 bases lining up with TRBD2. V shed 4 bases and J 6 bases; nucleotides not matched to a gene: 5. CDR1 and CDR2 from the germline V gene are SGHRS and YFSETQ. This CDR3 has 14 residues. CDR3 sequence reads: CASSTTSGRPEQYF. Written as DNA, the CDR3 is TGCGCCAGCAGCACCACTAGCGGGAGGCCCGAGCAGTACTTC.

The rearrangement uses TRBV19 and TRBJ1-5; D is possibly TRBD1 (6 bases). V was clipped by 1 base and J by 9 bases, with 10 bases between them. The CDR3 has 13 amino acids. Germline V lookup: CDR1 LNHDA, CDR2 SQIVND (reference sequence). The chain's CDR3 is CASSIGGAGPQHF. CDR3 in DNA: TGTGCCAGTAGTATAGGGGGGGCTGGGCCCCAGCATTTT. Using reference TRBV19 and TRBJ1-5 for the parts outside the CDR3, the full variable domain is DGGITQSPKYLFRKEGQNVTLSCEQNLNHDAMYWYRQDPGQGLRLIYYSQIVNDFQKGDIAEGYSVSREKKESFPLTVTSAQKNPTAFYLCASSIGGAGPQHFGDGTRLSIL.

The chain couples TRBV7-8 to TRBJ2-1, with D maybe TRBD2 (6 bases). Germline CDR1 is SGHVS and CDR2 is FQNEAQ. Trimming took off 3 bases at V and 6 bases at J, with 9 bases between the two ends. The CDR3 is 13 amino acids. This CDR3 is CASSLGGSNEQFF. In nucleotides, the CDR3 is TGTGCCAGCAGCTTGGGAGGTTCCAATGAGCAGTTCTTC. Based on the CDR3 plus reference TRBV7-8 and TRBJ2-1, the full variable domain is GAGVSQSPRYKVAKRGQDVALRCDPISGHVSLFWYQQALGQGPEFLTYFQNEAQLDKSGLPSDRFFAERPEGSVSTLKIQRTQQEDSAVYLCASSLGGSNEQFFGPGTRLTVL.

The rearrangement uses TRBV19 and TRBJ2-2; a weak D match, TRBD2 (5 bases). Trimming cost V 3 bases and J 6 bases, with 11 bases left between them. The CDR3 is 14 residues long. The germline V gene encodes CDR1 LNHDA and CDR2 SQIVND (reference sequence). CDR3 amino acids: CASSMRGPAGELFF. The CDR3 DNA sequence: TGTGCCAGTAGTATGCGAGGGCCCGCCGGGGAGCTGTTTTTT.

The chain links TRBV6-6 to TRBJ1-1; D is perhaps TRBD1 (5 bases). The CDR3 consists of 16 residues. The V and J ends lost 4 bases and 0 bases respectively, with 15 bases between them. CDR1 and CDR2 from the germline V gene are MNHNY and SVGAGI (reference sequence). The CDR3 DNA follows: TGTGCCAGCAGTTTACCCCGGGCAGGGCTGAACACTGAAGCTTTCTTT. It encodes CASSLPRAGLNTEAFF.

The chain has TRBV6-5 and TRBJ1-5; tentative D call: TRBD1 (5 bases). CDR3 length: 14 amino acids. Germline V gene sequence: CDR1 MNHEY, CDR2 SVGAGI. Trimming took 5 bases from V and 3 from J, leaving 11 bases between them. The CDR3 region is CASSPRTSNQPQHF. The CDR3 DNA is TGTGCCAGCAGTCCCCGGACATCCAATCAGCCCCAGCATTTT.

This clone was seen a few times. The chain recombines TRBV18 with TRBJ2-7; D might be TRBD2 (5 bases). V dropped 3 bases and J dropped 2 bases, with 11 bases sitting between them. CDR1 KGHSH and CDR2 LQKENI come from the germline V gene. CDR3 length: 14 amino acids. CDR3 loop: CASSPRTLTYEQYF. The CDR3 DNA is TGTGCCAGCTCACCTCGGACTTTAACCTACGAGCAGTACTTC. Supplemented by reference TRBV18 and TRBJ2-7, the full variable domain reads NAGVMQNPRHLVRRRGQEARLRCSPMKGHSHVYWYRQLPEEGLKFMVYLQKENIIDESGMPKERFSAEFPKEGPSILRIQQVVRGDSAAYFCASSPRTLTYEQYFGPGTRLTVT.

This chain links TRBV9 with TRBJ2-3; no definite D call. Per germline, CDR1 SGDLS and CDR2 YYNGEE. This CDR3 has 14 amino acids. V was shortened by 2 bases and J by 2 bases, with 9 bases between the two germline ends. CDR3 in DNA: TGTGCCAGCAGCGTGAACTTGCACACAGATACGCAGTATTTT. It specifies CASSVNLHTDTQYF.

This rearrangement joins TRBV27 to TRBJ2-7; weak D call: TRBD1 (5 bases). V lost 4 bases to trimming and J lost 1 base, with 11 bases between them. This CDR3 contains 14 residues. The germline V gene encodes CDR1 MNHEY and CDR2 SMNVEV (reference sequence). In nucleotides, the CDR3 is TGTGCCAGCAGTTCCCCCCCAGGGTCCTACGAGCAGTACTTC. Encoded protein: CASSSPPGSYEQYF.

The CDR3 DNA sequence: TGTGCCAGCAGCTCGGACGGTTACACCGGGGAGCTGTTTTTT. Residues: CASSSDGYTGELFF. V usage is TRBV7-3 and J usage is TRBJ2-2; D is unclear. V dropped 4 bases and J dropped 3 bases, with 9 bases sitting between them. The CDR3 contains 14 residues. Germline V gives CDR1 SGHTA, CDR2 FQGTGA.

The CDR3, as DNA: TGTGCCTGGAGGACACGAGATTCACCCCTCCACTTT. Translating gives CAWRTRDSPLHF. The chain uses TRBV30 and TRBJ1-6; D is ambiguous. V was pared by 3 bases and J by 8 bases, with 8 bases between. The CDR3 covers 12 residues. CDR1 is GTSNPN, CDR2 SVGIG, per germline (reference sequence).

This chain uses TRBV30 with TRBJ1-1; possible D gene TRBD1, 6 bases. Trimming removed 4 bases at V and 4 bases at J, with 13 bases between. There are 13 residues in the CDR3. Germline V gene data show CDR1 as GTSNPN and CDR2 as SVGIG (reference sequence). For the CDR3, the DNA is TGTGCCTGGACCCGCGGGGGCGTCACTGAAGCTTTCTTT. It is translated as CAWTRGGVTEAFF.

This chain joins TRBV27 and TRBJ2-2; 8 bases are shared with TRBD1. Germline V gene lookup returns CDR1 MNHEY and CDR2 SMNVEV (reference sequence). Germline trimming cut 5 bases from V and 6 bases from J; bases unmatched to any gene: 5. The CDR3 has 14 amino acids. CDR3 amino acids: CASSQDRAPGELFF. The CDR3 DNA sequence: TGTGCCAGCAGTCAGGACAGGGCTCCCGGGGAGCTGTTTTTT.

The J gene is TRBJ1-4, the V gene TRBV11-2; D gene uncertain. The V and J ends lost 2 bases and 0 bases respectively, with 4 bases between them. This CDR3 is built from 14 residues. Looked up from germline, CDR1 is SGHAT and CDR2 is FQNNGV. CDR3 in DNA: TGTGCCAGCAGCTTAATGGCAACTAATGAAAAACTGTTTTTT. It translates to CASSLMATNEKLFF.

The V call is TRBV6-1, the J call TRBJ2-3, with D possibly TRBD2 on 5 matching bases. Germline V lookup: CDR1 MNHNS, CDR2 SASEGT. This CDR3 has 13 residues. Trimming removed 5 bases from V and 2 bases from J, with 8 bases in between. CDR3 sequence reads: CASSWEPTDTQYF. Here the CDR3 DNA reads TGTGCCAGCAGTTGGGAGCCCACAGATACGCAGTATTTT.

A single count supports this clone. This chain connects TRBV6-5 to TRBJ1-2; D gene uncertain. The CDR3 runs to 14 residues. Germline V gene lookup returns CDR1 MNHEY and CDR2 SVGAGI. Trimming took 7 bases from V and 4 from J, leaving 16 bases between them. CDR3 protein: CASTLGPSGYGYTF. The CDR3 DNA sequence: TGTGCCAGCACCCTAGGCCCGAGTGGCTATGGCTACACCTTC.

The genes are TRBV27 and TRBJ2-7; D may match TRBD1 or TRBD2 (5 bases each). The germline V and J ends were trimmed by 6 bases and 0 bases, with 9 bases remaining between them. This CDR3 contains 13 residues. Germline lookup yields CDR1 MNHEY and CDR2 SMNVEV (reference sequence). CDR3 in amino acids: CASSRDPSYEQYF. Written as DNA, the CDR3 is TGTGCCAGCAGCCGGGACCCCTCCTACGAGCAGTACTTC.

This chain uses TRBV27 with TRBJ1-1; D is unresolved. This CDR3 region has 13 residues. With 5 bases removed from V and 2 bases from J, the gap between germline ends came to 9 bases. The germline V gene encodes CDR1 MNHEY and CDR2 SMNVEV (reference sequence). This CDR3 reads CASSPQKNTEAFF. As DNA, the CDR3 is TGTGCCAGCAGTCCCCAGAAAAACACTGAAGCTTTCTTT.

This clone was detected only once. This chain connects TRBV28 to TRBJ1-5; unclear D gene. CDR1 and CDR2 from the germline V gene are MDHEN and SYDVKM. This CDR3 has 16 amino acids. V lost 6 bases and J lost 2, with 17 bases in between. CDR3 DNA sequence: TGTGCCAGCAGCTATCCTCGGGCCTGGGGCAATCAGCCCCAGCATTTT. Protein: CASSYPRAWGNQPQHF.

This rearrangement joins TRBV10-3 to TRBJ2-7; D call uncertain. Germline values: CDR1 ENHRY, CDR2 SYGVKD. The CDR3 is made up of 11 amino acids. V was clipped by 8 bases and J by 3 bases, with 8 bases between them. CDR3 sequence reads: CAIGGSYEQYF. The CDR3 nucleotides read TGTGCCATCGGTGGCAGCTACGAGCAGTACTTC.